The T cell receptor (beta chain) described here comes from a study of cytomegalovirus exposure and HLA in healthy donors. Study findings and constraints: Equally common other TCR beta chains were less clonally expanded than HLA-associated ones, a later analysis found.

On this clone: What it recognizes is unknown.

CDR3 size: 10 residues. V lost 5 bases to trimming and J lost 7 bases, with 6 bases between them. Germline lookup yields CDR1 MNHEY and CDR2 SVGAGI. PCR employed 60 Vbeta and 13 Jbeta primers. Per the original methods: Later analysis identified 88 million or so unique TCR beta chains, around 10 million shared. This table comes from immunoSEQ multiplex PCR, and its TCRdb copy is limited to in-frame clones, with some not included. V, J and clone size reflect that table, while D and trimming were determined from the DNA. The sample records approximately 100,000 clones, 60% to 85% being singletons. This TCR was recovered from a male donor in good health and CMV-seropositive. This chain links TRBV6-5 with TRBJ2-7; a weak D match, TRBD2 (5 bases). The sample was PBMCs. CDR3 nucleotide sequence: TGTGCCAGCAGTGGAGGAGAGCAGTACTTC. It yields the protein CASSGGEQYF.